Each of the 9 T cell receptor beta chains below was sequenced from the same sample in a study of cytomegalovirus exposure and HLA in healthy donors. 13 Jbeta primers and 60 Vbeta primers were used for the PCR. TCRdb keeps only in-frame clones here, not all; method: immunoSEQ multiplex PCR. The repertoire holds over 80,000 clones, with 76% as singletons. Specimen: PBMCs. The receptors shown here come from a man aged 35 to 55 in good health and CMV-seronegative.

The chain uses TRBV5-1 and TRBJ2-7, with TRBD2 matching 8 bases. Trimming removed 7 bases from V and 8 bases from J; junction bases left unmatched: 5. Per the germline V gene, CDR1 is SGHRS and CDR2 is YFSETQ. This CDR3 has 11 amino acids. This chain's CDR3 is CASFGGAKQYF. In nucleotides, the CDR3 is TGCGCCAGCTTCGGGGGGGCTAAGCAGTACTTC.

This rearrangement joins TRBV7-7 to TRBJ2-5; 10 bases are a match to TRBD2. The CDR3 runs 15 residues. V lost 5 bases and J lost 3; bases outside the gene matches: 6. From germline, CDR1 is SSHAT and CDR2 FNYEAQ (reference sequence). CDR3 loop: CASSPSGGGKETQYF. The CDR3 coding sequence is TGTGCCAGCAGCCCGAGCGGGGGGGGAAAAGAGACCCAGTACTTC.

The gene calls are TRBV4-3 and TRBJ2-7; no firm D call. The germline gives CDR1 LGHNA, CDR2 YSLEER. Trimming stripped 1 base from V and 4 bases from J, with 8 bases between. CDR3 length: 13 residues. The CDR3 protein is CASSQGYQYEQYF. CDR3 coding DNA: TGCGCCAGCAGCCAAGGTTATCAGTACGAGCAGTACTTC.

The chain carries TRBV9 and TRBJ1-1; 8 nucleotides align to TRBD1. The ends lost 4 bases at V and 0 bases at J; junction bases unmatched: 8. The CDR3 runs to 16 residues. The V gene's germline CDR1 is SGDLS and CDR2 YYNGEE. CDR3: CASSPWTGTVNTEAFF. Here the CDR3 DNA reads TGTGCCAGCAGCCCCTGGACAGGGACGGTGAACACTGAAGCTTTCTTT.

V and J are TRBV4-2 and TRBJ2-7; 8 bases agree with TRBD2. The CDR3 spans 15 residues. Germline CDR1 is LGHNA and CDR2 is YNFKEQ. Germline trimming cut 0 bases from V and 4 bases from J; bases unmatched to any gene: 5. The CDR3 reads CASSQEGTRSYEQYF. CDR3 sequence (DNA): TGTGCCAGCAGCCAAGAGGGGACTAGATCTTACGAGCAGTACTTC.

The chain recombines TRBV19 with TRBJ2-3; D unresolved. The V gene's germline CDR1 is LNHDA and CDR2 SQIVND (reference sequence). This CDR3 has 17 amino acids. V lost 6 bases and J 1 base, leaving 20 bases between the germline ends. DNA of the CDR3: TGTGCCAGTAGGACGCGGAGCAGTTCCCCCCGCACAGATACGCAGTATTTT. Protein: CASRTRSSSPRTDTQYF.

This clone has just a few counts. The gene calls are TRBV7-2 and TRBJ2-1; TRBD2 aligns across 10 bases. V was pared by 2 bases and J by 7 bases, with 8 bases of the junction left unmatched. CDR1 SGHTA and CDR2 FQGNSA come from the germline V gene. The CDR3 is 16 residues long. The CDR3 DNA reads TGTGCCAGCAGCTTATTCTCAGCGGGGGGGCCGAATGAGCAGTTCTTC. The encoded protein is CASSLFSAGGPNEQFF. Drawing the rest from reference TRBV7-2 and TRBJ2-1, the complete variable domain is GAGVSQSPSNKVTEKGKDVELRCDPISGHTALYWYRQSLGQGLEFLIYFQGNSAPDKSGLPSDRFSAERTGGSVSTLTIQRTQQEDSAVYLCASSLFSAGGPNEQFFGPGTRLTVL.

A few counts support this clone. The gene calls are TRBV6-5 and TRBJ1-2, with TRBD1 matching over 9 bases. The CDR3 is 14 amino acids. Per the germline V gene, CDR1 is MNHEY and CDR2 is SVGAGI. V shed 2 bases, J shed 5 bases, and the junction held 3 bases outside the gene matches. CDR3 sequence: CASSYGGTGYGYTF. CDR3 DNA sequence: TGTGCCAGCAGTTACGGGGGGACAGGGTATGGCTACACCTTC.

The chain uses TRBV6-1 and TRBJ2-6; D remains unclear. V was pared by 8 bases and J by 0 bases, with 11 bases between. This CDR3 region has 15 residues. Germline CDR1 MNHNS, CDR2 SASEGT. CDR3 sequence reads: CASSIADSGANVLTF. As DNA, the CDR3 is TGTGCCAGCTCCATCGCGGACTCTGGGGCCAACGTCCTGACTTTC.